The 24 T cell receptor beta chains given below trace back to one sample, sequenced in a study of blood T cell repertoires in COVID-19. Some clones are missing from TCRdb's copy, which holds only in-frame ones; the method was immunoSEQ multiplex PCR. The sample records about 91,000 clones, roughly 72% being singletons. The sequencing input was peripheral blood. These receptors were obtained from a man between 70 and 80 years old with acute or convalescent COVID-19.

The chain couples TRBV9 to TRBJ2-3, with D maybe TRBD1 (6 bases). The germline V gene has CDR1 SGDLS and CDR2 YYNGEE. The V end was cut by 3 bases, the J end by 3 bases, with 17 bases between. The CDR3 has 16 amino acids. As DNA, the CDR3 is TGTGCCAGCAGCGCCGGGACACATGGTGTGACAGATACGCAGTATTTT. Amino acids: CASSAGTHGVTDTQYF. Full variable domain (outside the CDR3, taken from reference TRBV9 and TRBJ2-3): DSGVTQTPKHLITATGQRVTLRCSPRSGDLSVYWYQQSLDQGLQFLIQYYNGEERAKGNILERFSAQQFPDLHSELNLSSLELGDSALYFCASSAGTHGVTDTQYFGPGTRLTVL.

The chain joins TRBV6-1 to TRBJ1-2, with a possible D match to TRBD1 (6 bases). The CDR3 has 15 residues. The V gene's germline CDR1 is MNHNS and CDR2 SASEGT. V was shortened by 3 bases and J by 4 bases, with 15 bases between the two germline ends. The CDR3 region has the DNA TGTGCCAGCAGTGATCCTGGGGGGGCCGGCTATGGCTACACCTTC. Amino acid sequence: CASSDPGGAGYGYTF.

CDR3 in amino acids: CASPKRGQGNPMNTEAFF. In nucleotides, the CDR3 is TGTGCCAGCCCCAAAAGGGGACAGGGGAACCCGATGAACACTGAAGCTTTCTTT. The chain is built from TRBV28 and TRBJ1-1, with 10 bases that match TRBD1. After removal of 8 bases from V and 0 bases from J, the junction contained 15 bases not matched to a gene. The CDR3 runs to 18 residues. The germline CDR1 and CDR2 sequences are MDHEN and SYDVKM.

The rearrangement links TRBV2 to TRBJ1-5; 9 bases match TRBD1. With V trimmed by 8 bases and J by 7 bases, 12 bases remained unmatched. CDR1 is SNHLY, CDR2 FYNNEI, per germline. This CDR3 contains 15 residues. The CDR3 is CASLKDRTGEQPQHF. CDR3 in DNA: TGTGCCAGCCTGAAAGATCGGACAGGGGAACAGCCCCAGCATTTT.

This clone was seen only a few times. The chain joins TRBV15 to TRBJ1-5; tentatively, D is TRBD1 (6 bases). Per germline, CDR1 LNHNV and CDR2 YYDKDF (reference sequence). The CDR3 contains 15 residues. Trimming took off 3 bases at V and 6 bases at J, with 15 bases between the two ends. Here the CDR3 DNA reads TGTGCCACCAGCAGTACAGGGAGAGTGGGTCAGCCCCAGCATTTT. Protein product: CATSSTGRVGQPQHF.

DNA for the CDR3: TGTGCCAGCAGCTCGGGGGGCCGTGAGGAGACCCAGTACTTC. Translation: CASSSGGREETQYF. The V gene is TRBV9, the J gene TRBJ2-5, with D tentatively TRBD2 (7 bases). This CDR3 contains 14 residues. V dropped 4 bases and J dropped 5 bases, with 15 bases sitting between them. The germline CDR1 and CDR2 sequences are SGDLS and YYNGEE.

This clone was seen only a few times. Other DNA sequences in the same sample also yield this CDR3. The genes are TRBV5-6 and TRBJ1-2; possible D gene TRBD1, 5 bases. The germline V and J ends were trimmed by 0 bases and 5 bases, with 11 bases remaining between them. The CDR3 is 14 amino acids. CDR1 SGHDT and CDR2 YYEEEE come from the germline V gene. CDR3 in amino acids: CASSLEGRGYGYTF. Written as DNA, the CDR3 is TGTGCCAGCAGCTTGGAGGGAAGGGGATATGGCTACACCTTC.

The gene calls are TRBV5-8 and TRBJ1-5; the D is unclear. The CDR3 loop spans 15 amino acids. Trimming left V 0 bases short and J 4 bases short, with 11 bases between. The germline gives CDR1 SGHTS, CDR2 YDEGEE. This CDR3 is CASSLAVRGNQPQHF. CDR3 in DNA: TGTGCCAGCAGCTTGGCCGTAAGAGGGAATCAGCCCCAGCATTTT.

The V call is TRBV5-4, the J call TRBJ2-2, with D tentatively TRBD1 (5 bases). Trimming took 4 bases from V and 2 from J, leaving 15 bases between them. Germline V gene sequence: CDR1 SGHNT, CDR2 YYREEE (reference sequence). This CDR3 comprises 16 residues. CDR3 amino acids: CASSLGVFRNTGELFF. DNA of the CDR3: TGTGCCAGCAGCCTAGGGGTCTTTAGAAACACCGGGGAGCTGTTTTTT.

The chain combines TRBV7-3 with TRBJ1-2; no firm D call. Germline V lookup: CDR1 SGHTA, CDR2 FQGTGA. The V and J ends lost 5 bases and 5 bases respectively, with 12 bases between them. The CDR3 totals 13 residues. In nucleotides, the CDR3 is TGTGCCAGCAGCAATGGCGGCGGATATGGCTACACCTTC. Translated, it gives CASSNGGGYGYTF.

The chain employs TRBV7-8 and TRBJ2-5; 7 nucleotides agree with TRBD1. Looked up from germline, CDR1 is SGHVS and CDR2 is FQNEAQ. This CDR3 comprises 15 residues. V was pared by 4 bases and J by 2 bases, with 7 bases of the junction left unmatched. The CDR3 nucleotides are TGTGCCAGCAGCTCGTCTACAGGGGATCAAGAGACCCAGTACTTC. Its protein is CASSSSTGDQETQYF.

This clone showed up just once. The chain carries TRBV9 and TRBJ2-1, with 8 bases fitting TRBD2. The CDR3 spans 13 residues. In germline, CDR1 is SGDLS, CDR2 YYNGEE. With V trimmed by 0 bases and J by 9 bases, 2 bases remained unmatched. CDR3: CASSVVAGGEQFF. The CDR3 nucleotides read TGTGCCAGCAGCGTAGTTGCGGGGGGTGAGCAGTTCTTC.

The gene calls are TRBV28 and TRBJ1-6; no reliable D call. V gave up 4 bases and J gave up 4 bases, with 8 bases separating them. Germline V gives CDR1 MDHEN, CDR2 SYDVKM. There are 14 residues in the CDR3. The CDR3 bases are TGTGCCAGCAGTTCCACAGAGTATAATTCACCCCTCCACTTT. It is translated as CASSSTEYNSPLHF.

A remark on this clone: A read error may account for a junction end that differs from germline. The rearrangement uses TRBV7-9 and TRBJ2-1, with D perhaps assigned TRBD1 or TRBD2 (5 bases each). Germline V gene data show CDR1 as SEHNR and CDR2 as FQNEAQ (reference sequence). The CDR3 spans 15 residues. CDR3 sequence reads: CASSLAGSSYNEQFF. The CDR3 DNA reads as TGTGCCAGCAGCCTAGCAGGGAGCTCCTACAATGAGCAGTTCTTC.

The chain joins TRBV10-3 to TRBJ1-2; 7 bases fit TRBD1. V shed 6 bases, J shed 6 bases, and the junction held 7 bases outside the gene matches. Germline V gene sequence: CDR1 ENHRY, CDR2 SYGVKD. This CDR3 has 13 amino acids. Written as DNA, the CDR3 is TGTGCCATCAGGCCCGGGACAGACGATGGCTACACCTTC. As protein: CAIRPGTDDGYTF.

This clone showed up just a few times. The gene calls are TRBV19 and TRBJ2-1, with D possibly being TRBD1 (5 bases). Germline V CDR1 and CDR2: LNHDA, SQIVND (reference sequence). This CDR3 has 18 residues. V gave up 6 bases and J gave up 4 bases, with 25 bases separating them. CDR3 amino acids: CASSTESLTLGVYNEQFF. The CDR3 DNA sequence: TGTGCCAGTAGCACCGAGTCCCTGACTCTAGGGGTTTACAATGAGCAGTTCTTC.

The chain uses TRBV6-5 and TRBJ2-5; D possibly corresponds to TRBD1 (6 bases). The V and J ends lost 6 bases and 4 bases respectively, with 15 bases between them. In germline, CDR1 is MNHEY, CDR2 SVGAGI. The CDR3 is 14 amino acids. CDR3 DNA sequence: TGTGCCAGCAGGGTAACAGGGATTGGAGAGACCCAGTACTTC. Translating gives CASRVTGIGETQYF.

The CDR3 region has the DNA TGTGCCAGCAGTTCTCTCCTAGGGGTACTCCAAGAGACCCAGTACTTC. Translated: CASSSLLGVLQETQYF. The chain recombines TRBV28 with TRBJ2-5, with D maybe TRBD1 (5 bases). The CDR3 loop spans 16 amino acids. V was shortened by 4 bases and J by 1 base, with 16 bases between the two germline ends. CDR1 and CDR2 (germline): MDHEN, SYDVKM.

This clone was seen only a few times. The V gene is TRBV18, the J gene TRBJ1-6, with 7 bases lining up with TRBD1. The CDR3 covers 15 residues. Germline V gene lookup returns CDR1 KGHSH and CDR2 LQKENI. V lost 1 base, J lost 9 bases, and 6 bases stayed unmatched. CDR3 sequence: CASSPLTGEGSPLHF. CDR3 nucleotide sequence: TGTGCCAGCTCACCACTAACAGGGGAAGGTTCACCCCTCCACTTT.

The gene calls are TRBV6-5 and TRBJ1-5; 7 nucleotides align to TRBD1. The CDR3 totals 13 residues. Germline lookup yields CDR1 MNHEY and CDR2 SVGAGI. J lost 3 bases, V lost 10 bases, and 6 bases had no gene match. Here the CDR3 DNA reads TGTGCCACCACCGGGACAGTCAATCAGCCCCAGCATTTT. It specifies CATTGTVNQPQHF.

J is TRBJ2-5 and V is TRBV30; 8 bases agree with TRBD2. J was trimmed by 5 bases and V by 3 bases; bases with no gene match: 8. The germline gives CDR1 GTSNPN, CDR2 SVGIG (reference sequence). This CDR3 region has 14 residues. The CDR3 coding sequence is TGTGCCTGGAGCTCGCCGGGGGGGCCGGAGACCCAGTACTTC. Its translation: CAWSSPGGPETQYF.

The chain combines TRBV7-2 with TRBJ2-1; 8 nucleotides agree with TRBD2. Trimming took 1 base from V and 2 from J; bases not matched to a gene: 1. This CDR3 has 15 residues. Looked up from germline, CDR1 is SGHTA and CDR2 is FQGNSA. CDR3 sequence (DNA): TGTGCCAGCAGCTTAGGGACTAGCCCCTACAATGAGCAGTTCTTC. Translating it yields CASSLGTSPYNEQFF.

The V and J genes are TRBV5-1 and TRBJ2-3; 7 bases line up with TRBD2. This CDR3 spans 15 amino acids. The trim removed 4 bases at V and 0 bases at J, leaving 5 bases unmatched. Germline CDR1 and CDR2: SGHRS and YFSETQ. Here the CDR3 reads CASSGGTTSTDTQYF. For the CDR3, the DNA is TGCGCCAGCAGCGGGGGGACTACTAGCACAGATACGCAGTATTTT.

For the CDR3, the DNA is TGTGCCAGCAGTTACACAGGGAGTGGCTACACCTTC. Translated, it gives CASSYTGSGYTF. This chain joins TRBV6-5 and TRBJ1-2; tentatively, D is TRBD1 (6 bases). Germline lookup yields CDR1 MNHEY and CDR2 SVGAGI. The CDR3 is 12 amino acids. Trimming left V 2 bases short and J 7 bases short, with 8 bases between.